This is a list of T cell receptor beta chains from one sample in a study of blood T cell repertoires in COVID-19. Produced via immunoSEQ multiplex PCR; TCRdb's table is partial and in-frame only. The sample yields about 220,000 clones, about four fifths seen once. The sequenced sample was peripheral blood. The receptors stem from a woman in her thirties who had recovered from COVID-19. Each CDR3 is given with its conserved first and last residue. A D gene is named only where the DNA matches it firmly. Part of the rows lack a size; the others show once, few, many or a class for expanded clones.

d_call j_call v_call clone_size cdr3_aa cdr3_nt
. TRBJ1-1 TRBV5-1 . CASSVLLNTEAFF TGCGCCAGCAGCGTCCTCCTGAACACTGAAGCTTTCTTT
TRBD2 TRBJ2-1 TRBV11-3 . CASSLVGGRAEGSYNEQFF TGTGCCAGCAGCTTAGTAGGCGGGAGAGCAGAGGGCTCCTACAATGAGCAGTTCTTC
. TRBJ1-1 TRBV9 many CASSVDRMNTEAFF TGTGCCAGCAGCGTAGACAGGATGAACACTGAAGCTTTCTTT
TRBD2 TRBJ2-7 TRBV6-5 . CASSYSLAGGTEQYF TGTGCCAGCAGTTACTCGCTAGCGGGAGGAACCGAGCAGTACTTC
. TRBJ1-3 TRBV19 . CASSPWDLSGNTIYF TGTGCCAGTAGTCCCTGGGACTTATCTGGAAACACCATATATTTT
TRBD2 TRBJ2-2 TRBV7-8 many CASSLARLGLAGNTGELFF TGTGCCAGCAGCTTAGCGCGTCTTGGACTAGCGGGAAACACCGGGGAGCTGTTTTTT
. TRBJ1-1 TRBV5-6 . CASSPGNTEAFF TGTGCCAGCAGCCCGGGGAACACTGAAGCTTTCTTT
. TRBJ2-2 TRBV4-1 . CASSRGRQGGTGELFF TGCGCCAGCAGCCGAGGTCGGCAGGGAGGCACCGGGGAGCTGTTTTTT
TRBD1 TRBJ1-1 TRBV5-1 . CASRVGQGATEAFF TGCGCCAGCAGAGTGGGACAGGGGGCTACTGAAGCTTTCTTT
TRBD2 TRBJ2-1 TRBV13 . CASSSSAGAHNEQFF TGTGCCAGCAGCTCCTCAGCGGGGGCCCACAATGAGCAGTTCTTC
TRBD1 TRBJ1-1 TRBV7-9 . CASSFAGTGTEAFF TGTGCCAGCAGCTTTGCCGGGACAGGGACTGAAGCTTTCTTT
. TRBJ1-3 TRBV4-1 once CASSQIRGSGIHTIYF TGCGCCAGCAGCCAAATTAGGGGTTCGGGTATACACACCATATATTTT
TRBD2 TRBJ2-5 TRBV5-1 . CASSLAASGRKTQYF TGCGCCAGCAGCTTGGCCGCTAGCGGGAGGAAGACCCAGTACTTC
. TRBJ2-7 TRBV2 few CASSAPRTYEQYF TGTGCCAGCAGTGCCCCGCGAACCTACGAGCAGTACTTC
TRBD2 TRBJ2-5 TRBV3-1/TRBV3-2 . CASSQGELAGGLETQYF TGTGCCAGCAGCCAAGGAGAGTTAGCGGGAGGGCTAGAGACCCAGTACTTC
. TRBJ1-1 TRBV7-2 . CASSLETGRNTEAFF TGTGCCAGCAGCTTAGAAACAGGGAGGAACACTGAAGCTTTCTTT
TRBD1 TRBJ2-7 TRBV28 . CASSSRDRDDF TGTGCCAGCAGTTCCCGGGACAGGGACGACTTC
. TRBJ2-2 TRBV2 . CASRVQGTGELFF TGTGCCAGCAGGGTCCAGGGGACCGGGGAGCTGTTTTTT
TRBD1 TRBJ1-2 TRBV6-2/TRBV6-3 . CASSRAGQGFDYGYTF TGTGCCAGCAGCCGTGCCGGACAGGGCTTTGACTATGGCTACACCTTC
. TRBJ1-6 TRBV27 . CASSLSGHLNSPLHF TGTGCCAGCAGTTTATCGGGACACCTTAATTCACCCCTCCACTTT
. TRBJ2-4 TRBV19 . CASSIGLRNSKNIQYF TGTGCCAGTAGTATAGGGCTCAGGAACAGCAAAAACATTCAGTACTTC
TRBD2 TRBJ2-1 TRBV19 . CASSRGTVAGESRNEQFF TGTGCCAGTAGTCGTGGCACGGTAGCGGGAGAATCGAGGAATGAGCAGTTCTTC
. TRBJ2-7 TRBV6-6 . CASSYVQGREQYF TGTGCCAGCAGTTACGTCCAGGGCCGCGAGCAGTACTTC
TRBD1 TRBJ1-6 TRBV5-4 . CASGYRGNSPLHF TGTGCCAGCGGTTACAGGGGGAATTCACCCCTCCACTTT
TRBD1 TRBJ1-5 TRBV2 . CASKLEQGDQPQHF TGTGCCAGCAAGTTGGAACAGGGGGATCAGCCCCAGCATTTT
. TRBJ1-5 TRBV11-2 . CASSSQGGNQPQHF TGTGCCAGCAGCTCCCAGGGAGGGAATCAGCCCCAGCATTTT